These T cell receptor beta chains were read from a single sample in a study of blood T cell repertoires in COVID-19. Assay used: immunoSEQ multiplex PCR; TCRdb lists only in-frame clones, some missing. This repertoire shows a few hundred thousand clones, 83% found once; its top ten account for roughly 1.3%. Sequencing was performed on peripheral blood. The receptors were sampled from a woman under 40 with COVID-19, enrolled during active disease. CDR3s include the opening cysteine and the closing phenylalanine or tryptophan. The D gene is left open where the match is weak. Where a row states a size, it is once, few, many or the class of an expanded clone; other rows omit it.

>18|TRBD1|-|TRBV29-1|TRBJ2-6
TGCAGCGCTCTAAAAGGGACAGGGGGTTCACCTGGGGCCAACGTCCTGACTTTC
CSALKGTGGSPGANVLTF
>16|-|-|TRBV4-3|TRBJ1-2
TGCGCCAGCAGCCAAGATCTTAGGGGAGGGGTGGGTGGCTACACCTTC
CASSQDLRGGVGGYTF
>12|-|-|TRBV2|TRBJ2-3
TGTGCCAGCAAGAGAGAAACAGATACGCAGTATTTT
CASKRETDTQYF
>13|-|-|TRBV19|TRBJ2-2
TGTGCCAGCGAAGTAGTATTGTCCGGGGAGCTGTTTTTT
CASEVVLSGELFF
>16|TRBD1|-|TRBV27|TRBJ2-7
TGTGCCAGCAGTTCACATCGGACAGGGGCCTCCTACGAGCAGTACTTC
CASSSHRTGASYEQYF
>13|TRBD1|-|TRBV10-3|TRBJ1-3
TGTGCCATTTCGGGACAGGTCGAGGACACCATATATTTT
CAISGQVEDTIYF
>14|TRBD1|-|TRBV7-9|TRBJ2-1
TGTGCCAGCAGCTCGGGACAGAAAAACAATGAGCAGTTCTTC
CASSSGQKNNEQFF
>13|-|-|TRBV6-2/TRBV6-3|TRBJ1-5
TGTGCCAGCAGTTACACGGGGTACCAGCCCCAGCATTTT
CASSYTGYQPQHF
>13|TRBD2|-|TRBV29-1|TRBJ2-3
TGCAGCGTTGTTAGACGGGGGGCAGATACGCAGTATTTT
CSVVRRGADTQYF
>16|TRBD1|-|TRBV4-3|TRBJ2-5
TGCGCCAGCAGCCAAGTTTGGGACAGGGTCCAAGAGACCCAGTACTTC
CASSQVWDRVQETQYF
>12|-|once|TRBV2|TRBJ2-2
TGTGCCAGCAGGACAAACACCGGGGAGCTGTTTTTT
CASRTNTGELFF
>14|-|once|TRBV27|TRBJ1-1
TGTGCCAGCAGTTTATATGCCAGGAACACTGAAGCTTTCTTT
CASSLYARNTEAFF
>13|TRBD1|-|TRBV7-3|TRBJ1-1
TGTGCCAGCAGCTACGACGAAGGGGGCCAAGCTTTCTTT
CASSYDEGGQAFF
>15|TRBD1|-|TRBV16|TRBJ2-7
TGTGCCAGCAGCCCCGACCCGGACAGGTTAAGGTGCCAGTACTTC
CASSPDPDRLRCQYF
>13|-|few|TRBV23-1|TRBJ1-5
TGCGCCAGCAGTCAATCGATGGCAGGGCCCCAGCATTTT
CASSQSMAGPQHF
>16|TRBD2|-|TRBV15|TRBJ2-1
TGTGCCACCAGCAGAGATCCGACTAGCGGCTACAATGAGCAGTTCTTC
CATSRDPTSGYNEQFF
>13|-|once|TRBV6-5|TRBJ1-1
TGTGCCAGCAGTTACAACAGGGTCACTGAAGCTTTCTTT
CASSYNRVTEAFF
>13|TRBD1|-|TRBV18|TRBJ1-2
TGTGCCAGCTCACTACCCGGACAGGGTGGCTACACCTTC
CASSLPGQGGYTF
>14|-|-|TRBV3-1/TRBV3-2|TRBJ1-2
TGTGCCAGCAGCCAGGAAGGACTGTTAAATGGCTACACCTTC
CASSQEGLLNGYTF
>14|-|-|TRBV9|TRBJ2-1
TGTGCCAGCACCACAGGCTACTCCTACAATGAGCAGTTCTTC
CASTTGYSYNEQFF
>16|TRBD1|many|TRBV7-2|TRBJ1-3
TGTGCCAGCAGCGCCCGGACAGGGGGCTATGGAAACACCATATATTTT
CASSARTGGYGNTIYF
>14|-|-|TRBV5-5|TRBJ1-5
TGTGCCAGCAGCTCATGGGGGGACAATCAGCCCCAGCATTTT
CASSSWGDNQPQHF
>16|-|-|TRBV28|TRBJ2-7
TGTGCCAGCAGTTGGGTCAGGGGACCCAGACCTTTCGAGCAGTACTTC
CASSWVRGPRPFEQYF
>14|TRBD1|-|TRBV5-1|TRBJ1-1
TGCGCCAGCAGCTGGGGACAGCCGAACACTGAAGCTTTCTTT
CASSWGQPNTEAFF
>14|TRBD1|-|TRBV2|TRBJ2-2
TGTGCCAGCAGTGATAGGGGGCCCCCCGGGGAGCTGTTTTTT
CASSDRGPPGELFF
>13|TRBD1|-|TRBV7-9|TRBJ1-1
TGTGCCAGCAGCTTAGATTGGGACAGGGAAGCTTTCTTT
CASSLDWDREAFF
>17|-|-|TRBV3-1/TRBV3-2|TRBJ1-1
TGTGCCAGCAGCCAAGAACGAGCGGGAGGCAGATCCACTGAAGCTTTCTTT
CASSQERAGGRSTEAFF
>14|-|-|TRBV6-5|TRBJ2-1
TGTGCCAGCAGTTTAGCGCCCCCCTACAATGAGCAGTTCTTC
CASSLAPPYNEQFF